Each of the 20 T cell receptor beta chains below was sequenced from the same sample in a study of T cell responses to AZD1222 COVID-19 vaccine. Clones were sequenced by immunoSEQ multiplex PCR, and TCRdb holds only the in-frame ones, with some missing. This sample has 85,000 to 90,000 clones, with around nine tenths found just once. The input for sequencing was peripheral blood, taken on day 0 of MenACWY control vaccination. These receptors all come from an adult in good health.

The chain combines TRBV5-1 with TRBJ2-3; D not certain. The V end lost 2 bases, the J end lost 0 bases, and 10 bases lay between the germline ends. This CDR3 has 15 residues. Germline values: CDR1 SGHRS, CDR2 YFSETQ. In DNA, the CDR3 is TGCGCCAGCAGCTTTTCAGGATCAAGCACAGATACGCAGTATTTT. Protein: CASSFSGSSTDTQYF.

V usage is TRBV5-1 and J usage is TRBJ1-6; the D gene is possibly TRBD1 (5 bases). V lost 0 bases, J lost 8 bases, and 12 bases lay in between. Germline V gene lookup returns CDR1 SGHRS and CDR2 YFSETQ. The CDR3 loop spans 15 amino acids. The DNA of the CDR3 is TGCGCCAGCAGCTTGGGGCAGGGATTCGATTCACCCCTCCACTTT. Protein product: CASSLGQGFDSPLHF. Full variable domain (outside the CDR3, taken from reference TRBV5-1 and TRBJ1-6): KAGVTQTPRYLIKTRGQQVTLSCSPISGHRSVSWYQQTPGQGLQFLFEYFSETQRNKGNFPGRFSGRQFSNSRSEMNVSTLELGDSALYLCASSLGQGFDSPLHFGNGTRLTVT.

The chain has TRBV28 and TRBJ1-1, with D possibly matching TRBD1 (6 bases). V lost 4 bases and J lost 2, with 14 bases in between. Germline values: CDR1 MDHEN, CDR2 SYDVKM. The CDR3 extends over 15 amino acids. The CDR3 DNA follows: TGTGCCAGCAGTTCCCGGACAGCTTCAAACACTGAAGCTTTCTTT. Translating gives CASSSRTASNTEAFF.

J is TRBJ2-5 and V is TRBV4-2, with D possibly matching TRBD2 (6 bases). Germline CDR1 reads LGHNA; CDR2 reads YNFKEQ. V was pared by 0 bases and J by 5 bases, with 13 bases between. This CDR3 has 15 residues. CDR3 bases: TGTGCCAGCAGCCAAGAACAGCGGGCGGGTGAGACCCAGTACTTC. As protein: CASSQEQRAGETQYF.

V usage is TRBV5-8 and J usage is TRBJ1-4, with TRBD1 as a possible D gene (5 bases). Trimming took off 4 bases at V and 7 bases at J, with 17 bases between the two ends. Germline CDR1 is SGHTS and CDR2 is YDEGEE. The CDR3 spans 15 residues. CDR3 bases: TGTGCCAGCAGCGCCTTCCTGGTGGGACCTGAAAAACTGTTTTTT. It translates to CASSAFLVGPEKLFF.

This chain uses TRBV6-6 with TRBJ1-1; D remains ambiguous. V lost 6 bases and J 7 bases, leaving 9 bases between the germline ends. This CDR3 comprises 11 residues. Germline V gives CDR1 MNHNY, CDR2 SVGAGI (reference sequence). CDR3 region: CASRGLGEAFF. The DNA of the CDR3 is TGTGCCAGCAGGGGTTTGGGTGAAGCTTTCTTT.

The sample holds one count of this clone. The CDR3 sequence: CASRTTGRDNQPQHF. The CDR3 region has the DNA TGTGCCAGTAGGACAACCGGACGGGACAATCAGCCCCAGCATTTT. V usage is TRBV19 and J usage is TRBJ1-5, with D hard to call. Germline values: CDR1 LNHDA, CDR2 SQIVND (reference sequence). V lost 6 bases and J 3 bases, leaving 15 bases between the germline ends. The CDR3 totals 15 residues.

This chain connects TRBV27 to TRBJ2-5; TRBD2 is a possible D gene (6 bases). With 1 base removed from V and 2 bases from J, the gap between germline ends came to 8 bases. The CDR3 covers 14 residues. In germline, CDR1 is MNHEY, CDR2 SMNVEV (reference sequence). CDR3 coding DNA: TGTGCCAGCAGTTTATTGGGGGGTCAAGAGACCCAGTACTTC. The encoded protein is CASSLLGGQETQYF.

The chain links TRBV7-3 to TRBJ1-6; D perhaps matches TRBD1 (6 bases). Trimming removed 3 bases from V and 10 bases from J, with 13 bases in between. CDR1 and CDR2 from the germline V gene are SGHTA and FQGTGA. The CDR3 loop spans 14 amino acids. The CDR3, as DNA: TGTGCCAGCAGCTTCCAGGGGCAGGGATCACCCCTCCACTTT. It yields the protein CASSFQGQGSPLHF.

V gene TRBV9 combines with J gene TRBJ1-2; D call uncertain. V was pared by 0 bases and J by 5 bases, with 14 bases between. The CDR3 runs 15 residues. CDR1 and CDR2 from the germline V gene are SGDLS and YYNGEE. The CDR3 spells CASSVEEQSPYGYTF. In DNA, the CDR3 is TGTGCCAGCAGCGTAGAGGAACAGAGTCCTTATGGCTACACCTTC.

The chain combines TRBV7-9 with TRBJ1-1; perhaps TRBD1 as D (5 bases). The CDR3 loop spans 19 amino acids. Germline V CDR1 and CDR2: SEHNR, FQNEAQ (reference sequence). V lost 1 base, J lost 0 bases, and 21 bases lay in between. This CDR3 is CASSLVGREGRGVNTEAFF. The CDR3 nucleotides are TGTGCCAGCAGCTTAGTCGGGAGGGAGGGGCGTGGAGTGAACACTGAAGCTTTCTTT.

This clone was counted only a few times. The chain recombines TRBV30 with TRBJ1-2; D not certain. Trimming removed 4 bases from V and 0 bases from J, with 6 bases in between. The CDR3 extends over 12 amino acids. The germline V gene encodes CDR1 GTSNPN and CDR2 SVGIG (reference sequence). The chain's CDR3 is CAWKGTNYGYTF. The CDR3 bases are TGTGCCTGGAAGGGTACTAACTATGGCTACACCTTC.

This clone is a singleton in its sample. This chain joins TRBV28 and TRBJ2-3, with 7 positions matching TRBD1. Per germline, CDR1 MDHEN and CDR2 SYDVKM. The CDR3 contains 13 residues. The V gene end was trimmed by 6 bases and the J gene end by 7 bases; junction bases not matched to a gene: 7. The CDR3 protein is CASSRTGVNTQYF. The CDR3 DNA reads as TGTGCCAGCAGCCGCACAGGGGTTAATACGCAGTATTTT.

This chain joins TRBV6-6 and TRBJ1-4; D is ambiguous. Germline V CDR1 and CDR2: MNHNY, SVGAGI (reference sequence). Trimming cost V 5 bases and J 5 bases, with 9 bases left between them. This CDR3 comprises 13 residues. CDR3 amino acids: CASSLDGNEKLFF. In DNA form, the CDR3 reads TGTGCCAGCAGTCTAGACGGGAATGAAAAACTGTTTTTT.

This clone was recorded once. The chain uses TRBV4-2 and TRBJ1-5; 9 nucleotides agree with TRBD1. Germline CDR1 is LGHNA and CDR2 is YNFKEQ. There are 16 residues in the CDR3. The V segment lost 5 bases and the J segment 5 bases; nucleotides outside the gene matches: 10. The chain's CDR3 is CASSLIGTGPDQPQHF. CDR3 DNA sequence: TGTGCCAGCAGCTTAATCGGGACAGGGCCCGATCAGCCCCAGCATTTT.

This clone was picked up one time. In DNA form, the CDR3 reads TGTGCCAGTAGTGTTTTACAGTACTCTGGAAACACCATATATTTT. Translated: CASSVLQYSGNTIYF. The chain has TRBV19 and TRBJ1-3; no firm D call. The V gene lost 5 bases and the J gene lost 0 bases, with 11 bases spanning the gap. This CDR3 comprises 15 residues. The germline V gene encodes CDR1 LNHDA and CDR2 SQIVND (reference sequence).

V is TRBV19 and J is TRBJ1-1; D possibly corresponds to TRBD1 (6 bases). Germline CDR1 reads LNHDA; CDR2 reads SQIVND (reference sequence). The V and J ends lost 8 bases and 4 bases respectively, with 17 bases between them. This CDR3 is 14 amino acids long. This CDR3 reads CASLHNRDATEAFF. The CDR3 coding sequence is TGTGCCAGTCTACATAACAGGGACGCCACTGAAGCTTTCTTT.

The CDR3 loop is CASSSSGRVDTQYF. The CDR3 DNA is TGTGCCAGCAGTTCTAGCGGTCGGGTAGATACGCAGTATTTT. The V gene is TRBV2, the J gene TRBJ2-3, with 7 bases matching TRBD2. CDR1 is SNHLY and CDR2 is FYNNEI in the germline V gene. After removal of 5 bases from V and 5 bases from J, the junction contained 7 bases not matched to a gene. CDR3 size: 14 residues.

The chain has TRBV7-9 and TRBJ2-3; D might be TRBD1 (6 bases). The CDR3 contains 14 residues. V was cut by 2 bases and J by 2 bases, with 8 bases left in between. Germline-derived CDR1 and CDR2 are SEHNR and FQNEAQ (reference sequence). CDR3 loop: CASSLRQDTDTQYF. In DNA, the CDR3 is TGTGCCAGCAGCTTAAGACAGGACACAGATACGCAGTATTTT.

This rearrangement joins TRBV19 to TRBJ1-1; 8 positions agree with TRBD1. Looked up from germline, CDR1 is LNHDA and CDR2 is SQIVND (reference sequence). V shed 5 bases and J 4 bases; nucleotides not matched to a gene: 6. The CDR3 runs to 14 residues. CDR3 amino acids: CASSPRTGGTEAFF. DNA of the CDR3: TGTGCCAGTAGTCCCCGTACAGGGGGCACTGAAGCTTTCTTT.